These 5 T cell receptor beta chains share one sample of origin, sequenced in a study of blood T cell repertoires in COVID-19. Measured with immunoSEQ multiplex PCR; TCRdb has only the in-frame clones, and not every one. The sample lists about 370,000 clones, roughly nine tenths occurring once. Sequenced: PBMCs or T cells enriched from blood (not recorded which). The source is a man between 18 and 29 years old who had recovered from COVID-19.

The chain joins TRBV28 to TRBJ1-2; 8 nucleotides line up with TRBD1. The CDR3 runs to 12 residues. With V trimmed by 7 bases and J by 8 bases, 6 bases remained unmatched. Germline V gene lookup returns CDR1 MDHEN and CDR2 SYDVKM. The CDR3: CASTDRVNGYTF. CDR3 bases: TGTGCCAGCACGGACAGGGTGAACGGCTACACCTTC.

The gene calls are TRBV5-1 and TRBJ1-2; D perhaps matches TRBD1 (5 bases). This CDR3 is 15 amino acids long. V was clipped by 2 bases and J by 4 bases, with 15 bases between them. Germline assignment: CDR1 SGHRS and CDR2 YFSETQ. CDR3 sequence: CASSLGGAVSYGYTF. The DNA for the CDR3 is TGCGCCAGCAGCTTAGGAGGGGCGGTAAGCTATGGCTACACCTTC. Full variable domain (remainder filled in from reference TRBV5-1 and TRBJ1-2): KAGVTQTPRYLIKTRGQQVTLSCSPISGHRSVSWYQQTPGQGLQFLFEYFSETQRNKGNFPGRFSGRQFSNSRSEMNVSTLELGDSALYLCASSLGGAVSYGYTFGSGTRLTVV.

The DNA for the CDR3 is TGTGCCAGCAGATTCCAATCTACGAGCAATCAGCCCCAGCATTTT. It is translated as CASRFQSTSNQPQHF. J is TRBJ1-5 and V is TRBV2, with D unresolved. CDR1 is SNHLY and CDR2 is FYNNEI in the germline V gene. The CDR3 runs 15 residues. V lost 6 bases and J 1 base, leaving 13 bases between the germline ends. The full variable domain, in which reference TRBV2 and TRBJ1-5 provide the parts outside the CDR3, is EPEVTQTPSHQVTQMGQEVILRCVPISNHLYFYWYRQILGQKVEFLVSFYNNEISEKSEIFDDQFSVERPDGSNFTLKIRSTKLEDSAMYFCASRFQSTSNQPQHFGDGTRLSIL.

The rearrangement links TRBV19 to TRBJ1-5; maybe TRBD1 (6 bases). Looked up from germline, CDR1 is LNHDA and CDR2 is SQIVND (reference sequence). Trimming removed 6 bases at V and 5 bases at J, with 17 bases between. The CDR3 is 15 amino acids. CDR3 loop: CASSGVGHSYQPQHF. The CDR3 DNA reads as TGTGCCAGTAGCGGAGTGGGACACAGTTATCAGCCCCAGCATTTT.

The V and J genes are TRBV28 and TRBJ2-2; 8 bases map to TRBD2. This CDR3 spans 18 amino acids. The trim removed 6 bases at V and 1 base at J, leaving 13 bases unmatched. Germline loops: CDR1 MDHEN, CDR2 SYDVKM. CDR3 protein: CASSYPGGRVRNTGELFF. CDR3 DNA sequence: TGTGCCAGCAGCTACCCGGGGGGGAGGGTAAGGAACACCGGGGAGCTGTTTTTT.